This entry concerns a single TCR beta chain. This CDR3 spans 16 amino acids. CDR1 and CDR2 from the germline V gene are SEHNR and FQNEAQ (reference sequence). The ends lost 10 bases at V and 4 bases at J; junction bases unmatched: 9. Only in-frame clones appear in the TCRdb table, and some are missing; sequencing was by immunoSEQ multiplex PCR. The sample shows 330,000 or so clones, over 80% of them seen only once. These data originate in a study of blood T cell repertoires in COVID-19. The TCR was taken from a man in his thirties or forties who had recovered from COVID-19. The V gene is TRBV7-9, the J gene TRBJ2-1; 14 nucleotides line up with TRBD2. Sequenced input: PBMCs or T cells enriched from blood (not recorded which). This CDR3 reads CATETSGGAGYNEQFF. DNA of the CDR3: TGTGCCACCGAGACTAGCGGGGGGGCTGGATACAATGAGCAGTTCTTC.